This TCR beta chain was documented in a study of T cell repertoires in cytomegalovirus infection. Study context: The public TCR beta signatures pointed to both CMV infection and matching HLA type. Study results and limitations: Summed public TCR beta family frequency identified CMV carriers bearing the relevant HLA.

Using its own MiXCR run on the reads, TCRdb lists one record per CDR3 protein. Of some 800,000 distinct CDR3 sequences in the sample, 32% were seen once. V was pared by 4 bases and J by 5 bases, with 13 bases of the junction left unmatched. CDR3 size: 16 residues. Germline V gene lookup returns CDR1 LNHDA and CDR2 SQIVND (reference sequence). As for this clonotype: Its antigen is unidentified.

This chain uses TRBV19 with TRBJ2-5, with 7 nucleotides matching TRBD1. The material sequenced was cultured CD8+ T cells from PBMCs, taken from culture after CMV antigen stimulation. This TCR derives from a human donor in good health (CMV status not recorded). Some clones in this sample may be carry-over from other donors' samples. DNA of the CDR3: TGTGCCAGTAGTAGAGCCAGACAGGGCGCCGGGGAGACCCAGTACTTC. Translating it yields CASSRARQGAGETQYF.